The T cell receptor (beta chain) under discussion was sequenced for a study of T-cell memory formation after mild COVID-19. Study-wide findings and caveats: For second-wave clones that peaked at day 37, SARS-CoV-2 specificity went unverified.

Comment on this clonotype: Antigen unknown.

Germline CDR1 is SNHLY and CDR2 is FYNNEI. The ends lost 6 bases at V and 0 bases at J; junction bases unmatched: 8. This CDR3 is 16 amino acids long. TCRalpha and TCRbeta libraries used 5'RACE with constant-segment primers and UMIs. One entry per CDR3 protein results from TCRdb running MiXCR on the 5' RACE reads. This sample has 110,000 to 150,000 distinct CDR3 sequences, with 14% found just once. The sample taken for sequencing was PBMCs or a T cell subset sorted from them (not recorded which). The chain carries TRBV2 and TRBJ2-7; 10 nucleotides match TRBD1. This clonotype originated in an adult woman who had mild COVID-19 (a few samples of this study predate the infection). Cell type and time point are not known. The CDR3 here is CASRDLGTGASYEQYF. CDR3 DNA: TGTGCCAGCAGGGATCTCGGGACAGGGGCCTCCTACGAGCAGTACTTC.